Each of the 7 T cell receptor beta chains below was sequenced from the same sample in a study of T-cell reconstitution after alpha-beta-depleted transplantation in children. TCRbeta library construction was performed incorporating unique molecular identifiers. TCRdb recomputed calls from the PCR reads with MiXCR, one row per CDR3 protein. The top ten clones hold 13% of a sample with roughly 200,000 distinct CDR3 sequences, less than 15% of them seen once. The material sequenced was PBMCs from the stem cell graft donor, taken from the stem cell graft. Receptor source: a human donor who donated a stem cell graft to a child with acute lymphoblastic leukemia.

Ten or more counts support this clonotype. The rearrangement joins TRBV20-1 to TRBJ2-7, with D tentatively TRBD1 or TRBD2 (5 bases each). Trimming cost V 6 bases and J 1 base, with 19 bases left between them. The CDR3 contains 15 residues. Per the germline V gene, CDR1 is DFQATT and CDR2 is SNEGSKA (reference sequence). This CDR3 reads CSAPDGARVSYEQYF. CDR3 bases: TGCAGTGCGCCTGACGGGGCGCGGGTTTCCTACGAGCAGTACTTC.

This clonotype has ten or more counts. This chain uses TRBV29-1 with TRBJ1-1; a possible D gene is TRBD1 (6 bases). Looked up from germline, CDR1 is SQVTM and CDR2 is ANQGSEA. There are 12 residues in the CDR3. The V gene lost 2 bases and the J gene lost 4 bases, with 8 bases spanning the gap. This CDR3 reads CSVERGITEAFF. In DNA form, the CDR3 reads TGCAGCGTTGAAAGGGGGATCACTGAAGCTTTCTTT.

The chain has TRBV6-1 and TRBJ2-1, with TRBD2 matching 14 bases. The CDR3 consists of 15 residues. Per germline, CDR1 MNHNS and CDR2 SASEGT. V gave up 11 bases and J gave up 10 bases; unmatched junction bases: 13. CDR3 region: CAAKSGTSGRGEQFF. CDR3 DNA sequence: TGTGCCGCCAAATCCGGGACTAGCGGGAGAGGGGAGCAGTTCTTC.

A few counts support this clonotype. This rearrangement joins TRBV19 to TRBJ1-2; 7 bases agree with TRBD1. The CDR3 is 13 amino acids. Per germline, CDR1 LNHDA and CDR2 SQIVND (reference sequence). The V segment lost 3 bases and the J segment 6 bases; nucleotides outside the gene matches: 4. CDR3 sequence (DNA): TGTGCCAGTAGTATCGAAGGGGGCGATGGCTACACCTTC. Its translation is CASSIEGGDGYTF.

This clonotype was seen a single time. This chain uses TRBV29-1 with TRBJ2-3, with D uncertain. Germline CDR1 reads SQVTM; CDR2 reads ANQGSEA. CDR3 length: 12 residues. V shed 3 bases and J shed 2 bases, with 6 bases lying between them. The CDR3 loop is CSVDPDTDTQYF. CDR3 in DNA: TGCAGCGTTGACCCAGACACAGATACGCAGTATTTT.

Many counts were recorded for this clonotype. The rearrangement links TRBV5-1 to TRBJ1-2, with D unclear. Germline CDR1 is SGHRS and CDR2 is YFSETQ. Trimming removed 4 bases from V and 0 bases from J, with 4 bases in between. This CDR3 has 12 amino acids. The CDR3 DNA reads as TGCGCCAGCAGCGAATCTAACTATGGCTACACCTTC. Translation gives CASSESNYGYTF.

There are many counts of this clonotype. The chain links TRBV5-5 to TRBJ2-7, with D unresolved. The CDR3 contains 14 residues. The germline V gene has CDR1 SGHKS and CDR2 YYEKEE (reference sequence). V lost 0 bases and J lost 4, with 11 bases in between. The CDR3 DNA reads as TGTGCCAGCAGCTTGGACCGGGTTTCTTACGAGCAGTACTTC. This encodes CASSLDRVSYEQYF.